This record covers a single T cell receptor beta chain. Its antigen is unknown. A much larger clonotype is one base distant, so this may be a read error. Germline-derived CDR1 and CDR2 are DFQATT and SNEGSKA (reference sequence). The CDR3 consists of 19 residues. This entry is derived from a study of molecular identifiers for immune sequencing clone quantification. Study background: Replicate experiments took RNA from 20,000 or 100,000 naive CD8 cells, divided it five ways and sequenced four. Overall study results and limits: Clones above 20 RNA copies contained over 97% of effector molecules and under 1% of naive molecules.

Input for naive CD8 libraries was roughly 17,000 to 1,100,000 sorted cells; the RNA fraction used was 10%, 30% or 50%. Sorting was used to obtain naive CD8 T cells (CD8+CD4-CCR7+CD45RA+). TCRdb re-derived calls from the PCR reads in MiXCR, one entry per CDR3 protein. This sample has about 510,000 distinct CDR3 sequences; about 21% occur once, and the top ten carry about 0.84%. The chain joins TRBV20-1 to TRBJ2-7, with 9 bases aligning to TRBD2. The TCR comes from a human donor in good health. Some libraries in this study had Jurkat cell RNA spiked in. Source material: naive CD8+ T cells from blood, with Jurkat cell RNA spiked in. Subset in this sample: FACS-sorted CD8+CD4-CCR7+CD45RA+ naive T cells. The CDR3 DNA reads as TGCGGTGCACCGCTTTTACAAAACTCGGTAGCGGGAGAACCCAGAGAGCAGTACTTC. This translates into CGAPLLQNSVAGEPREQYF.